The entry that follows covers one T cell receptor (beta chain) sequence. TCRdb fed the 5' RACE reads into MiXCR, producing one record per CDR3 protein. Seen here are about 470,000 distinct CDR3 sequences, approximately 24% observed once, and the top ten hold just under 3%. The data were obtained in a study of identical twins. Trimming removed 0 bases at V and 3 bases at J, with 6 bases between. This CDR3 has 13 amino acids. Germline CDR1 reads SGHDN; CDR2 reads FVKESK. These same data were also listed under a study on T cells expressing NK-cell markers.

This receptor was obtained from a woman aged 18-29 years in good health. Sequenced sample: CD4+ T cells sorted from blood. This chain connects TRBV14 to TRBJ2-7; no firm D call. The CDR3 DNA follows: TGTGCCAGCAGCCAAGACTTGAACTACGAGCAGTACTTC. It yields the protein CASSQDLNYEQYF.